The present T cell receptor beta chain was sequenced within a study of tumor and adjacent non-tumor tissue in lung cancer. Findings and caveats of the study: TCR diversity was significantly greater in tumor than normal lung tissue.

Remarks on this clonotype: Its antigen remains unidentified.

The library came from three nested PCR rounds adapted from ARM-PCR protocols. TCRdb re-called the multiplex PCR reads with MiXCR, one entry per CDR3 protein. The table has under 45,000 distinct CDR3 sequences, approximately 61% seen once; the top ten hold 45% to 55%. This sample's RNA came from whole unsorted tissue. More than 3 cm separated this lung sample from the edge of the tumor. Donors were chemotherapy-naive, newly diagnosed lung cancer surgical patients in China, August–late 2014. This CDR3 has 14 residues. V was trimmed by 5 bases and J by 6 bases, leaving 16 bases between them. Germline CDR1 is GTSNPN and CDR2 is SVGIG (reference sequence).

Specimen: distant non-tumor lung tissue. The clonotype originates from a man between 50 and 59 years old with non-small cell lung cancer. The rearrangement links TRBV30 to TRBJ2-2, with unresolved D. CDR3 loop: CAWSPDTPPGELFF. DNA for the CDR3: TGTGCCTGGTCCCCCGACACGCCCCCCGGGGAGCTGTTTTTT.